The source of this T cell receptor (beta chain) is a study of cytomegalovirus exposure and HLA in healthy donors. Across the whole study: Within an early data release were roughly 90 million unique TCRs drawn from HLA-typed donors.

This CDR3 contains 16 residues. CDR1 is SGHAT and CDR2 is FQNNGV in the germline V gene. The V segment lost 6 bases and the J segment 0 bases; nucleotides outside the gene matches: 7. Whole-study findings and limits: The authors considered a cluster of highly shared sequence variants likely to be a sequencing artifact. In a later analysis, TCR beta V- and J-gene trimming was associated with a missense DCLRE1C variant.

A multiplex PCR was run with 60 Vbeta primers and 13 Jbeta primers. Method: immunoSEQ multiplex PCR; TCRdb's copy keeps in-frame clones and lacks some. The sample records roughly 170,000 clones, about 80% being singletons. Concerning this clone itself: Its antigen is currently unknown.

The sample consisted of PBMCs. The source of this sequence is a man younger than 35 in good health and CMV-seronegative. The chain has TRBV11-2 and TRBJ2-2; 7 positions agree with TRBD1. CDR3 DNA sequence: TGTGCCAGCAGTCAACCGGGACAGTCGAACACCGGGGAGCTGTTTTTT. This translates into CASSQPGQSNTGELFF.